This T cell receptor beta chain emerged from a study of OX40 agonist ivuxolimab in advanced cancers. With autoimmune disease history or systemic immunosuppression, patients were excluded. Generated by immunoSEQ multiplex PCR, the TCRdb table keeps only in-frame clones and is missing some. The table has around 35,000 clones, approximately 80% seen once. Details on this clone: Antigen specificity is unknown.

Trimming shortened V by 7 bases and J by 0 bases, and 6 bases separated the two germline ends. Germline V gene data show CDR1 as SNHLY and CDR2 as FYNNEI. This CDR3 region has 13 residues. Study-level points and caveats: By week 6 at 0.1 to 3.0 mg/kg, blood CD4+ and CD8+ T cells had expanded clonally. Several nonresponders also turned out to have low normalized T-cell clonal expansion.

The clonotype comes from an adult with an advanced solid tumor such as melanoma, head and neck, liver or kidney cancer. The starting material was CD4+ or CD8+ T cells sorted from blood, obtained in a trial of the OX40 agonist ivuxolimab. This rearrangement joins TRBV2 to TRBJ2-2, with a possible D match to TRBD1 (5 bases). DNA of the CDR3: TGTGCCAGCACCAGGGCGAACACCGGGGAGCTGTTTTTT. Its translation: CASTRANTGELFF.